The sequence of this T cell receptor beta chain was determined in a study of T cell repertoires in cytomegalovirus infection. Whole-study context: It was recently identified HLA-C-restricted and well-studied HLA-B-restricted CMV epitopes that the study used. It was the public TCR beta signatures that indicated both CMV infection and matching HLA type.

Study results and caveats: Summed public TCR beta family frequency identified CMV carriers bearing the relevant HLA. It was HLA-C-restricted CMV-specific TCR beta clonotypes that dominated the response ex vivo.

Notes on this clonotype: Antigen: not known.

One entry per CDR3 protein, called by TCRdb with MiXCR from the reads. The sample holds hundreds of thousands of distinct CDR3 sequences, around 30% seen once. This sample comprised cultured PBMCs, obtained from culture after CMV antigen stimulation. The receptor's source is a human donor in good health (CMV status not recorded). Some clones in this sample may be carry-over from other donors' samples.

For the CDR3, the DNA is TGCAGTGCACCGACTAGCGGGAGTCTCCATGAGCAGTTCTTC. Translated: CSAPTSGSLHEQFF. This chain connects TRBV20-1 to TRBJ2-1, with 12 bases fitting TRBD2. V lost 6 bases and J lost 8; bases outside the gene matches: 8. Germline values: CDR1 DFQATT, CDR2 SNEGSKA (reference sequence). This CDR3 spans 14 amino acids.